The 14 T cell receptor beta chains below come from one sample, sequenced in a study of shared clonotypes between healthy human individuals. Sequencing was performed with immunoSEQ multiplex PCR; in TCRdb, only in-frame clones are kept and a portion is missing. Seen here are 2,500,000 or so clones, more than 80% observed once, and the top ten hold over 0.12%. The sequenced material came from naive CD4+ T cells sorted from blood. The subset denotes: CD45RA+ positively selected. All receptors come from a man aged 18 to 35 in good health.

V is TRBV10-3 and J is TRBJ2-5; 7 bases match TRBD2. Germline lookup yields CDR1 ENHRY and CDR2 SYGVKD. CDR3 size: 13 residues. The ends lost 5 bases at V and 2 bases at J; junction bases unmatched: 2. The CDR3 sequence is CAISQREQETQYF. The CDR3 DNA is TGTGCCATCAGTCAGCGGGAACAAGAGACCCAGTACTTC.

This clone turned up a few times. The chain uses TRBV11-3 and TRBJ2-2; tentatively, D is TRBD2 (5 bases). The V gene's germline CDR1 is SGHNT and CDR2 YENEEA. V was shortened by 1 base and J by 6 bases, with 12 bases between the two germline ends. The length of the CDR3 is 15 residues. CDR3 nucleotide sequence: TGTGCCAGCAGCTTAGGCTCCTCAGCGGCCGGGGAGCTGTTTTTT. Translation: CASSLGSSAAGELFF.

The chain joins TRBV27 to TRBJ2-3; TRBD2 matches 7 bases. The CDR3 contains 14 residues. The V and J ends lost 8 bases and 2 bases, in that order; junction bases with no gene match: 7. Germline-derived CDR1 and CDR2 are MNHEY and SMNVEV (reference sequence). CDR3 in DNA: TGTGCCAGCGGAGAGGGAGGGCACACAGATACGCAGTATTTT. Encoded protein: CASGEGGHTDTQYF.

The chain carries TRBV2 and TRBJ2-2; no clear D gene. Per the germline V gene, CDR1 is SNHLY and CDR2 is FYNNEI. The CDR3 spans 12 residues. V was cut by 4 bases and J by 6 bases, with 6 bases left in between. The CDR3: CASSGSPGELFF. CDR3 sequence (DNA): TGTGCCAGCAGTGGTTCCCCCGGGGAGCTGTTTTTT.

CDR3 DNA sequence: TGTGCCAGCAGGTATGCGGGCACAGATACGCAGTATTTT. Protein: CASRYAGTDTQYF. The rearrangement uses TRBV11-2 and TRBJ2-3; D unclear. This CDR3 has 13 residues. Germline V gives CDR1 SGHAT, CDR2 FQNNGV. With 6 bases removed from V and 1 base from J, the gap between germline ends came to 8 bases. The entire variable domain, with the rest obtained from reference TRBV11-2 and TRBJ2-3, is as follows: EAGVAQSPRYKIIEKRQSVAFWCNPISGHATLYWYQQILGQGPKLLIQFQNNGVVDDSQLPKDRFSAERLKGVDSTLKIQPAKLEDSAVYLCASRYAGTDTQYFGPGTRLTVL.

This clone is a singleton in its sample. This chain links TRBV18 with TRBJ2-2; D perhaps matches TRBD1 (5 bases). The CDR3 is made up of 18 amino acids. The germline V and J ends were trimmed by 2 bases and 2 bases, with 18 bases remaining between them. Germline CDR1 KGHSH, CDR2 LQKENI. The CDR3 is CASSPNSRTFTNTGELFF. CDR3 DNA sequence: TGTGCCAGCTCACCAAATTCCCGGACATTTACAAACACCGGGGAGCTGTTTTTT.

The chain couples TRBV15 to TRBJ2-2, with 7 bases matching TRBD2. V was pared by 1 base and J by 1 base, with 3 bases of the junction left unmatched. The germline CDR1 and CDR2 sequences are LNHNV and YYDKDF (reference sequence). The CDR3 length is 16 residues. The CDR3 DNA sequence: TGTGCCACCAGCAGAGTACTAGCGTTGAACACCGGGGAGCTGTTTTTT. Translation gives CATSRVLALNTGELFF.

The chain recombines TRBV11-2 with TRBJ1-1; no clear D gene. From germline, CDR1 is SGHAT and CDR2 FQNNGV. The V end was cut by 7 bases, the J end by 2 bases, with 11 bases between. The CDR3 extends over 13 amino acids. CDR3 DNA: TGTGCCAGCAAGGCTAAAATAAACACTGAAGCTTTCTTT. Its protein product is CASKAKINTEAFF.

Details on this clone: The same CDR3 is also encoded by other DNA sequences in this sample. The gene calls are TRBV11-2 and TRBJ2-5, with 15 nucleotides matching TRBD2. V lost 3 bases and J lost 1; bases outside the gene matches: 0. Per germline, CDR1 SGHAT and CDR2 FQNNGV. This CDR3 region has 16 residues. The CDR3 DNA follows: TGTGCCAGCAGCTTGGGACTAGCGGGGGGCCAAGAGACCCAGTACTTC. Its protein is CASSLGLAGGQETQYF.

The J gene is TRBJ1-1, the V gene TRBV19, with D perhaps TRBD1 (6 bases). The CDR3 spans 14 residues. The V end lost 3 bases, the J end lost 6 bases, and 14 bases lay between the germline ends. Per the germline V gene, CDR1 is LNHDA and CDR2 is SQIVND (reference sequence). The CDR3 coding sequence is TGTGCCAGTAGTATTTTGGGGGCGAGGGCTGAAGCTTTCTTT. This sequence encodes CASSILGARAEAFF.

The chain has TRBV5-1 and TRBJ2-7; possibly TRBD2 for D (6 bases). The CDR3 covers 13 residues. Germline values: CDR1 SGHRS, CDR2 YFSETQ. V was shortened by 3 bases and J by 4 bases, with 11 bases between the two germline ends. CDR3 in amino acids: CASSSEGKYEQYF. DNA for the CDR3: TGCGCCAGCAGCTCGGAGGGGAAGTACGAGCAGTACTTC.

The V call is TRBV18, the J call TRBJ2-7, with D unclear. The CDR3 extends over 15 amino acids. Trimming removed 2 bases from V and 0 bases from J, with 11 bases in between. Per germline, CDR1 KGHSH and CDR2 LQKENI. The CDR3 DNA follows: TGTGCCAGCTCACCAGTGGGCGTGACCTCCTACGAGCAGTACTTC. Translation: CASSPVGVTSYEQYF.

The table lists this clone with a count of one. The chain carries TRBV18 and TRBJ2-7, with D perhaps TRBD1 or TRBD2 (7 bases each). The germline gives CDR1 KGHSH, CDR2 LQKENI. Trimming left V 5 bases short and J 6 bases short, with 14 bases between. The CDR3 is 13 amino acids. The CDR3 bases are TGTGCCAGCTCAGGGAGGGGGCTTCTCGAGCAGTACTTC. Amino acid sequence: CASSGRGLLEQYF.

The chain is built from TRBV5-1 and TRBJ1-1; tentative D call: TRBD1 (5 bases). Trimming took off 0 bases at V and 4 bases at J, with 10 bases between the two ends. CDR3 length equals 14 residues. Looked up from germline, CDR1 is SGHRS and CDR2 is YFSETQ. The CDR3 region has the DNA TGCGCCAGCAGCTTGGTCTCTCAGGGCACTGAAGCTTTCTTT. It codes for CASSLVSQGTEAFF.